The clone carrying this TCR beta chain has just one count. Its antigen is undetermined. Healthy bone marrow donors made up the donors. The data originate from a study of cytomegalovirus exposure and HLA in healthy donors. Study-level background: Assignment to the Caucasian-associated ancestry cluster applied to over 70% of the approximately 400 genotyped donors.

Researchers ran the PCR with 60 Vbeta and 13 Jbeta primers. Per the original methods: Approximately 72 million unique TCR beta chains, around 10 million of them shared, were counted by a later analysis. Sequencing was performed with immunoSEQ multiplex PCR; in TCRdb, only in-frame clones are kept and a portion is missing. V, J and clone size derive from that table, while D and trimming were established from the DNA sequence. The repertoire holds roughly 100,000 clones, with 60% to 85% as singletons. Findings of the study overall: A further, later analysis showed that HLA-associated TCR beta chains (compared with equally common others) were more clonally expanded.

The CDR3 totals 14 residues. Germline V CDR1 and CDR2: GTSNPN, SVGIG (reference sequence). V trimming: 0 bases; J trimming: 5 bases; junction bases outside the gene matches: 3. This TCR was recovered from a female donor in good health and CMV-seropositive. The chain couples TRBV30 to TRBJ2-1; 8 nucleotides match TRBD1. Sequenced sample: PBMCs. The CDR3 here is CAWSVGQGHNEQFF. The CDR3 coding sequence is TGTGCCTGGAGTGTTGGACAGGGCCACAATGAGCAGTTCTTC.